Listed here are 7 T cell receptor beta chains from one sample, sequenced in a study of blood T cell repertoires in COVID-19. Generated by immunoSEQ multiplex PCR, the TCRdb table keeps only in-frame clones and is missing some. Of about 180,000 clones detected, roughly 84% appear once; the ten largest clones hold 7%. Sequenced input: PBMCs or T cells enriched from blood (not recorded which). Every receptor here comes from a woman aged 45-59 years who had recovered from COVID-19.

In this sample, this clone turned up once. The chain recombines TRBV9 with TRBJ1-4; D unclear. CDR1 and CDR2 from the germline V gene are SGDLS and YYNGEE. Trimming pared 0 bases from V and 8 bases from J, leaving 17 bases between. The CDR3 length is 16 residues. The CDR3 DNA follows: TGTGCCAGCAGCGTAGCTGTCGGCGGGCATGGGGAAAAACTGTTTTTT. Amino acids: CASSVAVGGHGEKLFF.

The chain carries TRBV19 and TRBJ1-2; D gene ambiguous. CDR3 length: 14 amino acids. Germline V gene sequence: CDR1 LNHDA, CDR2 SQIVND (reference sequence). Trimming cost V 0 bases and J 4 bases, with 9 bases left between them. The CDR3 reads CASSIDAGFYGYTF. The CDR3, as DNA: TGTGCCAGTAGTATAGATGCGGGGTTCTATGGCTACACCTTC. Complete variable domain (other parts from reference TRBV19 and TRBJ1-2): DGGITQSPKYLFRKEGQNVTLSCEQNLNHDAMYWYRQDPGQGLRLIYYSQIVNDFQKGDIAEGYSVSREKKESFPLTVTSAQKNPTAFYLCASSIDAGFYGYTFGSGTRLTVV.

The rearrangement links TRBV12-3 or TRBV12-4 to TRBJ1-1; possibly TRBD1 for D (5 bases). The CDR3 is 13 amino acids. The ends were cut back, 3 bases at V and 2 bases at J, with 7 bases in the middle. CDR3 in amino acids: CASSFRTNTEAFF. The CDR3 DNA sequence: TGTGCCAGCAGTTTTAGGACAAACACTGAAGCTTTCTTT.

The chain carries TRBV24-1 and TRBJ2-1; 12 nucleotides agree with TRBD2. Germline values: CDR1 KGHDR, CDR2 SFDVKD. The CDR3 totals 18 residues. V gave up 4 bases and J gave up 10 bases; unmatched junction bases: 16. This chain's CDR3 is CATSEEGLAGGGDGEQFF. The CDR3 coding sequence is TGTGCCACCAGTGAAGAGGGACTAGCGGGTGGGGGTGACGGGGAGCAGTTCTTC.

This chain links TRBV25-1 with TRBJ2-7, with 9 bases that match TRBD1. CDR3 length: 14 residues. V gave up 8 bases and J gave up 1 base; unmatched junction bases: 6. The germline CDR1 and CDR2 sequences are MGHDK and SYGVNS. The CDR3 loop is CASGPGTGSYEQYF. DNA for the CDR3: TGTGCCAGCGGGCCCGGGACAGGGTCCTACGAGCAGTACTTC.

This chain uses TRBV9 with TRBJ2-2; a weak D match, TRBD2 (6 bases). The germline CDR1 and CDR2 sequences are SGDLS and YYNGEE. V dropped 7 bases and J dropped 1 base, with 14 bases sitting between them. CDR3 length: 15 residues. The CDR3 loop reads CASGVGGGNTGELFF. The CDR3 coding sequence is TGTGCCAGCGGTGTCGGGGGAGGGAACACCGGGGAGCTGTTTTTT.

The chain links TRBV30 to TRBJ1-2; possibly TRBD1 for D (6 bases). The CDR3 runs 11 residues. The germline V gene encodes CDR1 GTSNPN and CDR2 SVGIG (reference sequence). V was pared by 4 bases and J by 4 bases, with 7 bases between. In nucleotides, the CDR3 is TGTGCCTGGATAGGGGGCTATGGCTACACCTTC. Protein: CAWIGGYGYTF.